Listed here is a single T cell receptor beta chain. With 60 Vbeta and 13 Jbeta primers, the PCR was carried out. Some clones are missing from TCRdb's copy, which holds only in-frame ones; the method was immunoSEQ multiplex PCR. The sample lists roughly 160,000 clones, almost 80% occurring once. This sample stems from a study of cytomegalovirus exposure and HLA in healthy donors. Trimming cost V 4 bases and J 5 bases, with 10 bases left between them. There are 13 residues in the CDR3. CDR1 SGHRS and CDR2 YFSETQ come from the germline V gene. The gene calls are TRBV5-1 and TRBJ2-1; D gene ambiguous. Sequencing input: PBMCs. The sequence was collected from a man aged 50-60 years in good health and CMV-seropositive. In DNA form, the CDR3 reads TGCGCCAGCAGCCCTTCGCCGGACAATGAGCAGTTCTTC. This translates into CASSPSPDNEQFF.